This entry lists 21 T cell receptor beta chains sequenced from one sample in a study of persistence of HIV-infected CD4 T cells. The immunoSEQ assay was version 4, run in survey mode. The method was immunoSEQ multiplex PCR; TCRdb's version includes in-frame clones alone and lacks a portion of them. The sample lists 40,000 to 55,000 clones; about 87% were seen once. Cells were stimulated nonspecifically with anti-CD3/anti-CD28 magnetic beads. Responding CD4+ T cells were sorted by upregulation of both CD40 ligand and CD69. The antigens for these receptors are not known. This specimen was CD4+ T cells sorted from PBMCs after 18-hour stimulation, taken from a patient who received antiretroviral therapy. The receptors stem from an adult woman with HIV who was CMV-seropositive.

The V call is TRBV15, the J call TRBJ2-1; tentative D call: TRBD2 (5 bases). The CDR3 runs to 17 residues. Germline-derived CDR1 and CDR2 are LNHNV and YYDKDF (reference sequence). Trimming removed 1 base at V and 8 bases at J, with 21 bases between. In nucleotides, the CDR3 is TGTGCCACCAGCAGAGTAGGACTTACATTAACTGGGGATGAGCAGTTCTTC. Translated: CATSRVGLTLTGDEQFF.

The V gene is TRBV5-1, the J gene TRBJ2-7, with D tentatively TRBD1 (5 bases). V gave up 2 bases and J gave up 3 bases, with 9 bases separating them. The CDR3 extends over 13 amino acids. CDR1 is SGHRS, CDR2 YFSETQ, per germline. Written as DNA, the CDR3 is TGCGCCAGCAGCTTAGGGGTTATCTACGAGCAGTACTTC. Its protein product is CASSLGVIYEQYF.

Points on this clone: The sample carries other DNA sequences with the same CDR3. The gene calls are TRBV15 and TRBJ2-7, with D tentatively TRBD1 (5 bases). Per germline, CDR1 LNHNV and CDR2 YYDKDF (reference sequence). The CDR3 is 14 residues long. Trimming cost V 6 bases and J 2 bases, with 14 bases left between them. The CDR3 DNA reads as TGTGCCACCAGTCTTAGCCGACAGCCCTACGAGCAGTACTTC. This codes for CATSLSRQPYEQYF.

This chain links TRBV7-9 with TRBJ1-1; D call uncertain. Deletions cut 2 bases from V and 0 bases from J, with 4 bases between. The germline CDR1 and CDR2 sequences are SEHNR and FQNEAQ (reference sequence). This CDR3 has 13 amino acids. CDR3 bases: TGTGCCAGCAGCTTACAGCTGAACACTGAAGCTTTCTTT. This codes for CASSLQLNTEAFF.

CDR3 region: CASSSGAGGPGNEQFF. As DNA, the CDR3 is TGTGCCAGCAGCTCTGGAGCGGGGGGGCCTGGGAATGAGCAGTTCTTC. The chain has TRBV7-2 and TRBJ2-1; the match to TRBD2 covers 10 bases. The CDR3 contains 16 residues. V lost 4 bases to trimming and J lost 7 bases; unmatched junction nucleotides: 10. Germline lookup yields CDR1 SGHTA and CDR2 FQGNSA.

This chain joins TRBV25-1 and TRBJ2-1, with 10 bases matching TRBD1. The CDR3 extends over 15 amino acids. V was pared by 3 bases and J by 8 bases, with 7 bases of the junction left unmatched. Germline CDR1 is MGHDK and CDR2 is SYGVNS. This CDR3 reads CASSDSDRGADEQFF. As DNA, the CDR3 is TGTGCCAGCAGTGACTCGGACAGGGGGGCCGATGAGCAGTTCTTC.

V is TRBV5-1 and J is TRBJ1-4, with a weak D call TRBD1 (5 bases). The germline CDR1 and CDR2 sequences are SGHRS and YFSETQ. The CDR3 is made up of 16 amino acids. Trimming stripped 0 bases from V and 0 bases from J, with 9 bases between. CDR3 coding DNA: TGCGCCAGCAGCTTGGGACAGACTGCAACTAATGAAAAACTGTTTTTT. Protein: CASSLGQTATNEKLFF. Full variable domain (rest looked up from reference TRBV5-1 and TRBJ1-4): KAGVTQTPRYLIKTRGQQVTLSCSPISGHRSVSWYQQTPGQGLQFLFEYFSETQRNKGNFPGRFSGRQFSNSRSEMNVSTLELGDSALYLCASSLGQTATNEKLFFGSGTQLSVL.

J is TRBJ1-6 and V is TRBV18, with unresolved D. V lost 1 base and J 1 base, leaving 14 bases between the germline ends. Germline lookup yields CDR1 KGHSH and CDR2 LQKENI. The length of the CDR3 is 18 residues. The CDR3: CASSPLRTERSYNSPLHF. The CDR3 nucleotides read TGTGCCAGCTCACCACTCAGAACAGAACGGTCCTATAATTCACCCCTCCACTTT. The entire variable domain, with the rest obtained from reference TRBV18 and TRBJ1-6, is as follows: NAGVMQNPRHLVRRRGQEARLRCSPMKGHSHVYWYRQLPEEGLKFMVYLQKENIIDESGMPKERFSAEFPKEGPSILRIQQVVRGDSAAYFCASSPLRTERSYNSPLHFGNGTRLTVT.

The chain is built from TRBV29-1 and TRBJ2-5, with 11 bases matching TRBD1. The ends lost 5 bases at V and 3 bases at J; junction bases unmatched: 8. Germline lookup yields CDR1 SQVTM and CDR2 ANQGSEA. The length of the CDR3 is 15 residues. The CDR3 sequence is CSVTGTGGKKETQYF. In DNA form, the CDR3 reads TGCAGCGTTACCGGGACAGGGGGGAAAAAAGAGACCCAGTACTTC.

V usage is TRBV27 and J usage is TRBJ1-6, with TRBD1 matching 10 bases. Germline V gives CDR1 MNHEY, CDR2 SMNVEV (reference sequence). V dropped 6 bases and J dropped 0; count of bases not matched to a gene: 14. This CDR3 is 20 amino acids long. The CDR3 is CASSLLRDRGLLSYNSPLHF. The DNA for the CDR3 is TGTGCCAGCAGCCTCCTCCGGGACAGGGGCCTTCTCTCCTATAATTCACCCCTCCACTTT.

The chain carries TRBV25-1 and TRBJ2-1; D possibly uses TRBD1 or TRBD2 (5 bases each). This CDR3 is 15 amino acids long. The ends were cut back, 4 bases at V and 10 bases at J, with 20 bases in the middle. In germline, CDR1 is MGHDK, CDR2 SYGVNS. The CDR3 reads CASSVTTVRGYEQFF. For the CDR3, the DNA is TGTGCCAGCAGTGTGACAACAGTACGGGGCTACGAGCAGTTCTTC.

The chain has TRBV2 and TRBJ2-1; D is ambiguous. Per the germline V gene, CDR1 is SNHLY and CDR2 is FYNNEI. There are 11 residues in the CDR3. Trimming removed 5 bases from V and 14 bases from J, with 13 bases in between. Here the CDR3 reads CASSPEAGKFF. CDR3 in DNA: TGTGCCAGCAGTCCGGAAGCCGGAAAGTTCTTC.

CDR3 region: CASSVGSGTGSTGELFF. CDR3 nucleotide sequence: TGTGCCAGCAGCGTAGGATCCGGGACAGGGAGCACCGGGGAGCTGTTTTTT. This chain joins TRBV9 and TRBJ2-2, with TRBD1 matching 9 bases. Germline V gives CDR1 SGDLS, CDR2 YYNGEE. This CDR3 spans 17 amino acids. V lost 0 bases, J lost 4 bases, and 7 bases stayed unmatched.

Only one count was recorded for this clone. The chain employs TRBV5-1 and TRBJ2-1; 11 nucleotides agree with TRBD2. The CDR3 runs to 16 residues. With V trimmed by 4 bases and J by 6 bases, 9 bases remained unmatched. Germline V lookup: CDR1 SGHRS, CDR2 YFSETQ. The CDR3 coding sequence is TGCGCCAGCAGCCCGTTTAGCGGGGGGGGCATCAATGAGCAGTTCTTC. Translating gives CASSPFSGGGINEQFF.

The chain joins TRBV6-5 to TRBJ1-4; unclear D gene. Germline CDR1 MNHEY, CDR2 SVGAGI. The CDR3 consists of 16 residues. V lost 2 bases to trimming and J lost 8 bases, with 18 bases between them. The chain's CDR3 is CASSYTRRGGQEKLFF. The DNA for the CDR3 is TGTGCCAGCAGTTACACGCGACGGGGAGGTCAGGAAAAACTGTTTTTT.

This clone came up once. V usage is TRBV2 and J usage is TRBJ2-7; 8 bases agree with TRBD2. The trim removed 0 bases at V and 2 bases at J, leaving 12 bases unmatched. Germline V gene sequence: CDR1 SNHLY, CDR2 FYNNEI. The length of the CDR3 is 18 residues. DNA of the CDR3: TGTGCCAGCAGTGAAGCAGGACGGGAGGGCGACTTGGCCTACGAGCAGTACTTC. As protein: CASSEAGREGDLAYEQYF.

The V and J genes are TRBV9 and TRBJ2-7, with a weak D call TRBD2 (6 bases). Germline V gene data show CDR1 as SGDLS and CDR2 as YYNGEE. V gave up 4 bases and J gave up 7 bases, with 18 bases separating them. This CDR3 region has 14 residues. The CDR3 loop is CASSPLGQREEQYF. The CDR3 nucleotides read TGTGCCAGCAGCCCCCTCGGCCAACGGGAGGAGCAGTACTTC.

This sequence joins TRBV9 and TRBJ2-7, with a weak D call TRBD1 (7 bases). Trimming left V 4 bases short and J 7 bases short, with 18 bases between. This CDR3 region has 14 residues. CDR1 and CDR2 (germline): SGDLS, YYNGEE. The DNA for the CDR3 is TGTGCCAGCAGCCAGGGGGGACCTCTGTGGGAGCAGTACTTC. It codes for CASSQGGPLWEQYF.

This clone was found once. The rearrangement uses TRBV14 and TRBJ1-3; a possible D gene is TRBD1 (5 bases). The CDR3 runs 16 residues. Per the germline V gene, CDR1 is SGHDN and CDR2 is FVKESK. Trimming cost V 5 bases and J 1 base, with 15 bases left between them. The CDR3 spells CASSVLGPSSGNTIYF. In DNA, the CDR3 is TGTGCCAGCAGCGTGCTGGGGCCGTCTTCTGGAAACACCATATATTTT.

V is TRBV5-1 and J is TRBJ1-5; 9 bases match TRBD1. Germline CDR1 and CDR2: SGHRS and YFSETQ. V lost 4 bases to trimming and J lost 1 base; unmatched junction nucleotides: 12. This CDR3 contains 18 residues. Here the CDR3 DNA reads TGCGCCAGCAGCGCCGGGACAGGGAGTGGTGCGAGCAATCAGCCCCAGCATTTT. Translating gives CASSAGTGSGASNQPQHF.

The chain carries TRBV6-5 and TRBJ1-6; tentative D call: TRBD1 (5 bases). V gave up 6 bases and J gave up 12 bases, with 21 bases separating them. Per the germline V gene, CDR1 is MNHEY and CDR2 is SVGAGI. The CDR3 sequence is 15 residues long. In nucleotides, the CDR3 is TGTGCCAGCAGCAACACACAGGCGGCGGAGTTACCCCTCCACTTT. Protein sequence: CASSNTQAAELPLHF.